This T cell receptor beta chain was profiled in a study of technical replicates of blood from a handful of donors. TCRdb keeps only in-frame clones here, not all; method: immunoSEQ multiplex PCR. The data contain about 93,000 clones, 95% of them singletons. This CDR3 is built from 14 residues. The germline V and J ends were trimmed by 4 bases and 1 base, with 11 bases remaining between them. Germline CDR1 reads SGHTA; CDR2 reads FQGNSA. The J gene is TRBJ2-7, the V gene TRBV7-2; D is ambiguous. The TCR originated in a human donor in good health. Sequencing was performed on T cells isolated from PBMCs. The DNA for the CDR3 is TGTGCCAGCAGCTCCCCAGGCAGGTCCTACGAGCAGTACTTC. It is translated as CASSSPGRSYEQYF. Full variable domain (outside the CDR3, taken from reference TRBV7-2 and TRBJ2-7): GAGVSQSPSNKVTEKGKDVELRCDPISGHTALYWYRQSLGQGLEFLIYFQGNSAPDKSGLPSDRFSAERTGGSVSTLTIQRTQQEDSAVYLCASSSPGRSYEQYFGPGTRLTVT.